What follows are 9 T cell receptor beta chains derived from one specimen sequenced in a study of PD-1 blockade in classical Hodgkin lymphoma (dated by TCRdb to 2020 to 2021). The library was made by the immunoSEQ multiplex PCR assay. TCRdb obtained this table from immuneACCESS and retained in-frame rearrangements with V and J assigned. These tables miss some clones; where compared with another copy, unresolved V genes account for less than half of the shortfall, and the remainder is unexplained. This sample gives about 110,000 clones in total; 89% of them show up just once. The ten largest clones represent roughly 21% of the sample. Taken with the paper, the label for time point translates to: cycle 2 day 1 (C2D1) of nivolumab. Every trial patient had relapsed after autologous stem cell transplantation, and cohorts A, B and C differed in prior brentuximab vedotin exposure. This specimen was peripheral blood mononuclear cells (PBMCs), taken before the second cycle of nivolumab. The receptors were sampled from a human donor with classical Hodgkin lymphoma.

V is TRBV6-1 and J is TRBJ1-5; TRBD1 might be the D (5 bases). Looked up from germline, CDR1 is MNHNS and CDR2 is SASEGT. V was trimmed by 7 bases and J by 6 bases, leaving 13 bases between them. This CDR3 is built from 13 residues. CDR3 nucleotide sequence: TGTGCCAGCATGCTGAGGGGACCTCAGCCCCAGCATTTT. Amino acids: CASMLRGPQPQHF.

This chain connects TRBV11-2 to TRBJ2-1; TRBD2 matches 12 bases. The CDR3 length is 18 residues. V lost 5 bases to trimming and J lost 3 bases; unmatched junction nucleotides: 11. Germline V gene data show CDR1 as SGHAT and CDR2 as FQNNGV. DNA of the CDR3: TGTGCCAGCAGCCCGACTAGCGGGAGAACCCGTAGCTACAATGAGCAGTTCTTC. Protein: CASSPTSGRTRSYNEQFF.

The J gene is TRBJ2-1, the V gene TRBV19, with 9 bases identical to TRBD2. V shed 3 bases, J shed 3 bases, and the junction held 6 bases outside the gene matches. The CDR3 has 16 amino acids. The germline CDR1 and CDR2 sequences are LNHDA and SQIVND (reference sequence). The DNA of the CDR3 is TGTGCCAGTAGTATCTCCGCGGGAGGGAACTACAATGAGCAGTTCTTC. This sequence encodes CASSISAGGNYNEQFF.

The chain carries TRBV29-1 and TRBJ1-4; D uncertain. The germline V gene encodes CDR1 SQVTM and CDR2 ANQGSEA. The CDR3 spans 16 residues. The V end lost 2 bases, the J end lost 7 bases, and 20 bases lay between the germline ends. In nucleotides, the CDR3 is TGCAGCGTTGAAAACCTGACTTGGGGTATGGGTGAAAAACTGTTTTTT. Residues: CSVENLTWGMGEKLFF.

The CDR3 here is CASSQGRGQGHGYTF. The CDR3 coding sequence is TGCGCCAGCAGCCAAGGGAGAGGACAGGGACATGGCTACACCTTC. The chain couples TRBV4-1 to TRBJ1-2; 8 bases line up with TRBD1. The CDR3 extends over 15 amino acids. V gave up 1 base and J gave up 6 bases; unmatched junction bases: 7. Germline CDR1 and CDR2: MGHRA and YSYEKL.

V is TRBV6-5 and J is TRBJ1-1, with D maybe TRBD1 (5 bases). Germline CDR1 and CDR2: MNHEY and SVGAGI. This CDR3 spans 13 amino acids. The ends were cut back, 2 bases at V and 1 base at J, with 5 bases in the middle. This chain's CDR3 is CASSYGQNTEAFF. The CDR3 DNA follows: TGTGCCAGCAGTTACGGACAGAACACTGAAGCTTTCTTT.

V gene TRBV7-9 combines with J gene TRBJ2-1; 9 nucleotides line up with TRBD2. Looked up from germline, CDR1 is SEHNR and CDR2 is FQNEAQ (reference sequence). V gave up 4 bases and J gave up 1 base; unmatched junction bases: 8. The CDR3 is 17 residues long. CDR3 residues: CASSSAIAGDSYNEQFF. In DNA, the CDR3 is TGTGCCAGCAGCTCCGCAATAGCGGGAGATTCCTACAATGAGCAGTTCTTC.

The chain uses TRBV6-5 and TRBJ2-7; no clear D. In germline, CDR1 is MNHEY, CDR2 SVGAGI. This CDR3 has 13 residues. V was shortened by 6 bases and J by 6 bases, with 15 bases between the two germline ends. The CDR3 is CASRSEQATEQYF. In nucleotides, the CDR3 is TGTGCCAGCAGGTCCGAACAAGCTACCGAGCAGTACTTC.

The J gene is TRBJ2-1, the V gene TRBV11-3; tentatively, D is TRBD2 (6 bases). CDR1 and CDR2 (germline): SGHNT, YENEEA. Trimming took off 1 base at V and 8 bases at J, with 21 bases between the two ends. This CDR3 has 17 amino acids. CDR3 in DNA: TGTGCCAGCAGCTTAGGGGGAGGTAGCGATTCAAGCGATGAGCAGTTCTTC. It is translated as CASSLGGGSDSSDEQFF.